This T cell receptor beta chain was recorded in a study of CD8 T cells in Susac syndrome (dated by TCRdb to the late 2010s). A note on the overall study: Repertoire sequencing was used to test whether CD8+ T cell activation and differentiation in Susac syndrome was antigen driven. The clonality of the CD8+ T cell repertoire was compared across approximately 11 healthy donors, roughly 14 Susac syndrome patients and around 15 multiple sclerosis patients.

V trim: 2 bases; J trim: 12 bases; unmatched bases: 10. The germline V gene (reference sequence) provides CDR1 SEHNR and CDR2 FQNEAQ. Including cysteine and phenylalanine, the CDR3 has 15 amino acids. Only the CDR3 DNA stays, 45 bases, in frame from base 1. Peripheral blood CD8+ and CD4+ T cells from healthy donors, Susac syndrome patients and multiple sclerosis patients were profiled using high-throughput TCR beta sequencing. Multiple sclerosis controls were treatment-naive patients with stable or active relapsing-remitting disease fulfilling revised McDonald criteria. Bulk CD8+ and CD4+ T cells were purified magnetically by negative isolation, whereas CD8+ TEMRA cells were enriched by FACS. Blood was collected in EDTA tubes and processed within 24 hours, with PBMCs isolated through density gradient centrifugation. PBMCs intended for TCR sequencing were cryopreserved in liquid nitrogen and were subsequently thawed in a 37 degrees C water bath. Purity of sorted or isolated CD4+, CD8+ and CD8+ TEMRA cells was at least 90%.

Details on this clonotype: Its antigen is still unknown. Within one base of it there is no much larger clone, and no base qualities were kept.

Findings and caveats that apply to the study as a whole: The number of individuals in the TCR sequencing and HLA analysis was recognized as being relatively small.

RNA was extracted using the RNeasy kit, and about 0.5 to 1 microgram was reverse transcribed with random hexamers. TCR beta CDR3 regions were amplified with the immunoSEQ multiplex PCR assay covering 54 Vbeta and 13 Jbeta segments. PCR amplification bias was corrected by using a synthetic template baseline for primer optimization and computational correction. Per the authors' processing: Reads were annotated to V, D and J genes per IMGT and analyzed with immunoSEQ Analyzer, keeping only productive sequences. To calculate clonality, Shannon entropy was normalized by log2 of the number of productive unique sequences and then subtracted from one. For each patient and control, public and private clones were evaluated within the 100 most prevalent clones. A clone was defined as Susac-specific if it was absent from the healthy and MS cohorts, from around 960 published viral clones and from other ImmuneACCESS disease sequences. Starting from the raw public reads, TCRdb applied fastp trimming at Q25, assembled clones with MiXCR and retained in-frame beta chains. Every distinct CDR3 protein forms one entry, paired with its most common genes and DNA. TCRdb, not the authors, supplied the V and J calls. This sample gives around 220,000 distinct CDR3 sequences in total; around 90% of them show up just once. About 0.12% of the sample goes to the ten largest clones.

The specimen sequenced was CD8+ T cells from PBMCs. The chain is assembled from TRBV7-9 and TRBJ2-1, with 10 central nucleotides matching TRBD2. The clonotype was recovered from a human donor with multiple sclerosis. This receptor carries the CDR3 CASSLPIAGGPTQFF. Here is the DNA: TGTGCCAGCAGCTTACCAATAGCGGGGGGACCGACGCAGTTCTTC.